This TCR beta chain is drawn from a study of T cells in Graves' hyperthyroidism and ophthalmopathy. Amplified regions were TCR beta CDR3 sequences from RNA transcripts. The TCR CDR3 first-round RT-PCR relied on the HTBI primer set. A single record per CDR3 protein comes from TCRdb applying MiXCR to the multiplex PCR reads. The sample shows about 37,000 distinct CDR3 sequences, around 56% of them seen only once. The ends were cut back, 2 bases at V and 3 bases at J, with 13 bases in the middle. Germline assignment: CDR1 MDHEN and CDR2 SYDVKM. The CDR3 runs 16 residues. This clonotype was seen repeatedly, ten times or more.

Sequencing was carried out using blood. This receptor was obtained from a man aged 35 to 55 with Graves' ophthalmopathy. The chain carries TRBV28 and TRBJ1-4, with a possible D match to TRBD1 (5 bases). The CDR3 here is CASSLHLGAPNEKLFF. Written as DNA, the CDR3 is TGTGCCAGCAGTTTACATTTAGGGGCTCCTAATGAAAAACTGTTTTTT.